In its sample, the clone carrying this T cell receptor beta chain was seen once. Its antigen is not known. The sample originates from a study of yellow fever vaccine responses in identical twins. Study-wide results and caveats: Twins' vaccine T cell responses reportedly seemed partly convergent and partly personalized.

The germline gives CDR1 SQVTM, CDR2 ANQGSEA. The CDR3 totals 13 residues. V was pared by 5 bases and J by 4 bases, with 6 bases of the junction left unmatched. TCRdb fed the RT-PCR reads into MiXCR, producing one record per CDR3 protein. The sample has over 15,000 distinct CDR3 sequences; roughly 70% are singletons. This TCR derives from a woman between 18 and 29 years old who received the yellow fever vaccine. Material: T cells from blood (PBMCs), unsorted or a sorted subset (not recorded which), obtained before or after yellow fever vaccination (not recorded which). The chain joins TRBV29-1 to TRBJ1-1; TRBD1 matches 8 bases. The CDR3 DNA sequence: TGCAGCGTTTCGACAGGGGTTGCCACTGAAGCTTTCTTT. Protein: CSVSTGVATEAFF.